This T cell receptor beta chain originates from a study of T-cell reconstitution after alpha-beta-depleted transplantation in children. CDR1 MDHEN and CDR2 SYDVKM come from the germline V gene. This CDR3 contains 16 residues. The J segment lost 3 bases and the V segment lost 6 bases, leaving 13 bases of the junction unmatched. As it was prepared, the TCRbeta library received unique molecular identifiers. TCRdb re-derived calls from the PCR reads in MiXCR, one entry per CDR3 protein. The sample has about 980,000 distinct CDR3 sequences; roughly 29% are singletons. As for this clonotype: Its specificity is unknown.

Overall study results and limits: There were some patients whose high TCRbeta diversity at day 60 came from surviving recipient T cells and thymic progenitors. Several hundred expanded graft clones reportedly were the source of alpha-beta T cells about two months after transplant.

The chain links TRBV28 to TRBJ2-7; 8 bases fit TRBD1. This receptor was obtained from a boy under two years old who had a stem cell transplant for SCID, so the T cells may come from the graft donor. The sequencing used PBMCs, mostly from graft donor cells, collected 360 days after TCRalphabeta/CD19-depleted stem cell transplant. CDR3 sequence (DNA): TGTGCCAGCAGACCCCGTGGGAGACAGGGGTACTACGAGCAGTACTTC. It is translated as CASRPRGRQGYYEQYF.